The sequence of this T cell receptor (beta chain) was determined in a study of beta chain features in type 1 diabetes listed by TCRdb under 2018. Regarding the study in general: No differences in mean age, gender distribution, total cell number or subset yield were found between patients and healthy donors. Regulatory and stem cell-like memory subsets were isolated from only 8 patients and roughly 8 healthy donors, whereas naive and central memory subsets came from all 30 or so donors. The study compared TCRB repertoires of sorted circulating CD4+ T cell subsets between recently diagnosed type 1 diabetes patients and matched healthy donors. A total of around 110,000,000 sorted cells were examined across all samples, and RNA yield correlated strongly with the number of cells per subset. Study-wide findings and limitations: At VDJ recombination sites, type 1 diabetes patients had fewer insertions and more deleted nucleotides, which implies abnormalities in thymic rearrangement. Only small numbers of individuals were included in the HLA sub-analyses, which left unresolved whether HLA type had any influence on TCRB rearrangement. PCR might favor shorter templates, but patient and control samples were amplified and corrected together, so any skew would affect both groups equally. Because cDNA was sequenced instead of genomic DNA, activated cells with high expression could be over-represented, although the groups did not differ in activation or CD3 levels. A moderate but significant shortening of TCRB CDR3 length was observed in type 1 diabetes patients in all four CD4+ subsets. Naive, central memory and regulatory TCRB repertoires appeared to be more alike among patients than among healthy donors.

This clone was detected only a few times. Its antigen is unknown. Base qualities are not at hand, and no much larger clone is one base apart. All of the isolated RNA was reverse transcribed with the High Capacity cDNA Reverse Transcription Kit, so expressed TCRB transcripts were sequenced. Deep immunoSEQ sequencing was performed on naive, central memory and regulatory T cell samples, with an average of around 3.5 million total reads per sample. Sorted cells were lysed in RLT buffer and RNA was extracted with DNase-treated RNeasy Micro or Mini kits, depending on cell number. To prevent cross-contamination, every cell subset was processed on its own, while patient and healthy donor samples were processed together. The immunoSEQ multiplex PCR was used to amplify TCRB sequences from cDNA, generating 87-bp fragments that spanned the CDR3 region. Amplicons were sequenced on the Illumina HiSeq platform. The study's processing was this. PCR bias was computationally corrected using synthetic template baselines, reads within Hamming distance 2 were collapsed, and singletons that could not be merged were discarded. Reads were aligned against IMGT so that V, D and J genes, CDR3 length and insertions or deletions at six rearrangement sites could be assigned. Clonotype counts were normalized to sorted cell number within each subset before computing true diversity and Gini coefficients with the tcR R package. The overlap coefficient, calculated on TCRB nucleotide sequences, was used to measure repertoire sharing. As stored in TCRdb, this immuneACCESS dataset retains in-frame rearrangements with V and J assigned. A fraction of the clones does not appear; measured against another copy, unresolved V genes explain less than half of the discrepancy, and the remainder lacks a known reason. Clone size and the V and J calls come from that table; the DNA yielded D and trimming. This sample gives 150,000 or so clones in total; approximately 10% of them show up just once. Clones ranked in the top ten supply 0.65% of the sample.

From each donor, a single peripheral blood sample of about 120 mL on average was drawn into heparinised tubes. A BD FACSAria II was used to sort naive, central memory, regulatory and stem cell-like memory CD4+ T cells with a panel that included CD45RO, CCR7, CD25, CD127, CD95 and CD27. Every sorted population had a purity above 95%. Right away, PBMCs were isolated by Lymphoprep density gradient centrifugation and were stained directly, with no culture step. To minimize batch effects, samples were stained and sorted in pairs, one healthy donor with one patient per experiment. This receptor was identified in a middle-aged woman in good health. Specimen: central memory CD4+ T cells from blood.

DNA sequence: TGTGCCAGCAGCAGCGGGACAGGGGGCGCGTCGGGTCAGCCCCAGCATTTT. The encoded protein is CASSSGTGGASGQPQHF. The V gene is TRBV7-9 and the J gene is TRBJ1-5, and 12 bases in between align with TRBD1. CDR1 and CDR2, per the germline V gene (reference sequence), are SEHNR and FQNEAQ. The germline V and J ends show losses of 5 bases and 6 bases respectively, and no gene match explains 11 bases of the junction. There are 17 amino acids in the CDR3, from cysteine to phenylalanine inclusive. Only the CDR3 DNA is retained, 51 bases long and in frame from the first base.